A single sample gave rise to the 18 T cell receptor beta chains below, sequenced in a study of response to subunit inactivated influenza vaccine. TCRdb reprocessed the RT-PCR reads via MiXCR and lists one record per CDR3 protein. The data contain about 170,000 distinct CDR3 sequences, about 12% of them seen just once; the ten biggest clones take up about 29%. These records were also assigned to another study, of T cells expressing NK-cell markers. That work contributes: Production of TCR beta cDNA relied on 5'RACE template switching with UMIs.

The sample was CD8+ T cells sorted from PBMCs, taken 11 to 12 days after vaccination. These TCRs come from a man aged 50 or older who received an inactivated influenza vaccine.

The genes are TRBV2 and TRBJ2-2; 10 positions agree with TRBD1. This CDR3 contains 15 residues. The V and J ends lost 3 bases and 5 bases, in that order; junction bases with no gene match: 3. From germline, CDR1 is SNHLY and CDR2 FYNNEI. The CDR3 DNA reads TGTGCCAGCAGTGAGGGACAGGGGATGACCGGGGAGCTGTTTTTT. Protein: CASSEGQGMTGELFF.

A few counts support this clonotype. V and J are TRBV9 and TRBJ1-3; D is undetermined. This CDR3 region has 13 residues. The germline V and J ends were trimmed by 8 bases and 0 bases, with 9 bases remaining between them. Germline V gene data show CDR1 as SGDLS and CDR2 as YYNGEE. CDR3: CASRAYSGNTIYF. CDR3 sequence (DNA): TGTGCCAGTCGGGCGTACTCTGGAAACACCATATATTTT.

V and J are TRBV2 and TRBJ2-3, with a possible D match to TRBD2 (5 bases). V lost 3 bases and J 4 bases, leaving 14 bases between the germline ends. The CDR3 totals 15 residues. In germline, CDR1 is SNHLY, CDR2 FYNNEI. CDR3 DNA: TGTGCCAGCAGTGAGGGAGCGGCCCCTTCAGATACGCAGTATTTT. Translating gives CASSEGAAPSDTQYF.

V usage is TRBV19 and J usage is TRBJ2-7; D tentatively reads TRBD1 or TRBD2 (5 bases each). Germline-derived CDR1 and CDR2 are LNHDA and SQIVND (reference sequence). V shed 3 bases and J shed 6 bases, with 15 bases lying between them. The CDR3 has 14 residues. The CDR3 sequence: CASSMLGTESEQYF. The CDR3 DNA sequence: TGTGCCAGTAGTATGTTGGGGACGGAGAGCGAGCAGTACTTC. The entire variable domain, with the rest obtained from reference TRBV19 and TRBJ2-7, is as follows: DGGITQSPKYLFRKEGQNVTLSCEQNLNHDAMYWYRQDPGQGLRLIYYSQIVNDFQKGDIAEGYSVSREKKESFPLTVTSAQKNPTAFYLCASSMLGTESEQYFGPGTRLTVT.

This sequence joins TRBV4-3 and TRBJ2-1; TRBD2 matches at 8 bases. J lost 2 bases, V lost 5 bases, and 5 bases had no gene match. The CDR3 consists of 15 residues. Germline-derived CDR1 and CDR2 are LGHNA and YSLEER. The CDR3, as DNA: TGCGCCAGCAGCTACGGGGGGGGTACCTACAATGAGCAGTTCTTC. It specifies CASSYGGGTYNEQFF.

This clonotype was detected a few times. CDR3 sequence: CASSFGARQPQHF. CDR3 nucleotide sequence: TGTGCCAGCAGCTTCGGGGCGCGGCAGCCCCAGCATTTT. This chain joins TRBV7-9 and TRBJ1-5, with D possibly matching TRBD1 (5 bases). In germline, CDR1 is SEHNR, CDR2 FQNEAQ (reference sequence). CDR3 size: 13 residues. Trimming took 3 bases from V and 7 from J, leaving 10 bases between them.

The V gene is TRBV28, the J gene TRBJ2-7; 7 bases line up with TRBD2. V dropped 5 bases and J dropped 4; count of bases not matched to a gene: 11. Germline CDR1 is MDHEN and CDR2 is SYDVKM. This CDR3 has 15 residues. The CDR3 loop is CASSPIGGVAYEQYF. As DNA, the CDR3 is TGTGCCAGCAGTCCCATTGGGGGGGTTGCATACGAGCAGTACTTC.

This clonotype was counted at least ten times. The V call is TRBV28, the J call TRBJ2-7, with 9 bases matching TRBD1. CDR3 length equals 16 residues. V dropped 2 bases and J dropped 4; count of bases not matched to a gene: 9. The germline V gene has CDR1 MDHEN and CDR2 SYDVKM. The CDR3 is CASSLGGTGFFYEQYF. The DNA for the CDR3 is TGTGCCAGCAGTTTAGGGGGGACAGGGTTTTTTTACGAGCAGTACTTC.

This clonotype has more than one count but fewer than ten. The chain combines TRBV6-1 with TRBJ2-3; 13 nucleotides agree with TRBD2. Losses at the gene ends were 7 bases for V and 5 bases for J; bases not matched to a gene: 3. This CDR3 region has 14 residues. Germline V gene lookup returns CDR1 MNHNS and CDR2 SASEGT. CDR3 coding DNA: TGTGCCAGCAAAAGGACTAGCGGGGGAGATACGCAGTATTTT. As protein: CASKRTSGGDTQYF.

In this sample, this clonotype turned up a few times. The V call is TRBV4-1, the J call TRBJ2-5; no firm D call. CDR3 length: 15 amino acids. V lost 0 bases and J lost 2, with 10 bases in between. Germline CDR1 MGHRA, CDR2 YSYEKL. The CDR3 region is CASSQDSRPQETQYF. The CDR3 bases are TGCGCCAGCAGCCAAGATAGCAGGCCACAAGAGACCCAGTACTTC.

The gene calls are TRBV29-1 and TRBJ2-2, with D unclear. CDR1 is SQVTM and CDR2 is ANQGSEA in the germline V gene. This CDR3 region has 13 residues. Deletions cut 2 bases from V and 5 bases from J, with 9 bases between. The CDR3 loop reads CSVEITATGELFF. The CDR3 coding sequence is TGCAGCGTTGAAATAACAGCGACCGGGGAGCTGTTTTTT.

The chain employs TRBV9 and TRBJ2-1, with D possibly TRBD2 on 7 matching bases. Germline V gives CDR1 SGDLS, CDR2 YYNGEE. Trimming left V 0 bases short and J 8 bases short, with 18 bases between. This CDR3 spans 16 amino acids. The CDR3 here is CASSVGGGDNWDEQFF. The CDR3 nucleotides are TGTGCCAGCAGCGTAGGAGGGGGGGACAATTGGGATGAGCAGTTCTTC.

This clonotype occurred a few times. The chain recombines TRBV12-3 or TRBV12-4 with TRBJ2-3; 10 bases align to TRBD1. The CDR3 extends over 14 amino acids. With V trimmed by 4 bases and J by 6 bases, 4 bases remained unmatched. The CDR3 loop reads CASSSTGGWDTQYF. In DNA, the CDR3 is TGTGCCAGCAGTTCGACAGGGGGCTGGGATACGCAGTATTTT.

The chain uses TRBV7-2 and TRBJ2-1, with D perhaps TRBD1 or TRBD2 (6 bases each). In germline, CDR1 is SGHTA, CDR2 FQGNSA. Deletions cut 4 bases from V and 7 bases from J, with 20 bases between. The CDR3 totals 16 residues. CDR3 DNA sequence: TGTGCCAGCAGCTCGGAGGGGGTTTACTTGGGAAATGAGCAGTTCTTC. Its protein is CASSSEGVYLGNEQFF.

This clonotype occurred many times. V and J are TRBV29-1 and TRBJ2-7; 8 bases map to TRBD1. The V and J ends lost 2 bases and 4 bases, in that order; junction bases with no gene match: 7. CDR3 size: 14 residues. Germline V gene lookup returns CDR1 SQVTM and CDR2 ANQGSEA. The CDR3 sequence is CSVEFRTGNYEQYF. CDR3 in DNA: TGCAGCGTTGAATTTAGGACAGGGAATTACGAGCAGTACTTC.

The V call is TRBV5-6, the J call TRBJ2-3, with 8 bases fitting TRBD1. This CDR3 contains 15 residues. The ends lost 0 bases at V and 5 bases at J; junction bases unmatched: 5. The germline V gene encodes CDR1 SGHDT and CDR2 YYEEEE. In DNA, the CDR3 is TGTGCCAGCAGCTTGGTGGACAGGGTTGTAGATACGCAGTATTTT. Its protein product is CASSLVDRVVDTQYF.

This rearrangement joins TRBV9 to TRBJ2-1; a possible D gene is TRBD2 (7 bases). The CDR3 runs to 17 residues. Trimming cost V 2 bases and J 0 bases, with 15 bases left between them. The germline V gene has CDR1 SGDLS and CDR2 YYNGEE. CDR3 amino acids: CASSVTGGGYSYNEQFF. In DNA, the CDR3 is TGTGCCAGCAGCGTGACCGGCGGGGGCTACTCCTACAATGAGCAGTTCTTC.

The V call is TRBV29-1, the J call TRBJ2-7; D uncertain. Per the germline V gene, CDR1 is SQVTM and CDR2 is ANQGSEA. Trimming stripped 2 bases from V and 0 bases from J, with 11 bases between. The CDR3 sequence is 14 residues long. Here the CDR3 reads CSVEMTLGSYEQYF. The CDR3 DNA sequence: TGCAGCGTTGAAATGACCCTCGGCTCCTACGAGCAGTACTTC.